These 27 T cell receptor beta chains were sequenced from one sample in a study of T-cell memory formation after mild COVID-19. TCRdb analysed the 5' RACE reads with MiXCR anew, one entry per CDR3 protein. The sample has fewer than 50,000 distinct CDR3 sequences, over 6.5% seen once. What was sequenced was PBMCs or a T cell subset sorted from them (not recorded which). These receptors came from an adult who had mild COVID-19 (a few samples of this study predate the infection). Cell type and time point are not known.

The genes are TRBV2 and TRBJ1-1, with D unresolved. Trimming took 4 bases from V and 7 from J, leaving 16 bases between them. The V gene's germline CDR1 is SNHLY and CDR2 FYNNEI. CDR3 length equals 14 residues. CDR3 nucleotide sequence: TGTGCCAGCAGTGTATCAGAACTTGGGAATGAAGCTTTCTTT. Amino acids: CASSVSELGNEAFF.

Many counts were recorded for this clonotype. The chain carries TRBV11-2 and TRBJ2-1; no reliable D call. The CDR3 sequence is 13 residues long. Looked up from germline, CDR1 is SGHAT and CDR2 is FQNNGV. Between the trimmed V and J ends, which lost 0 bases and 4 bases, there was a span of 4 bases. The CDR3 coding sequence is TGTGCCAGCAGCTTAGAGGGTTACAATGAGCAGTTCTTC. This sequence encodes CASSLEGYNEQFF.

The sample holds a few counts of this clonotype. This chain uses TRBV15 with TRBJ1-2, with 10 nucleotides matching TRBD1. The V gene's germline CDR1 is LNHNV and CDR2 YYDKDF (reference sequence). CDR3 length equals 17 residues. V was pared by 1 base and J by 7 bases, with 12 bases of the junction left unmatched. CDR3 protein: CATSRAWTGGTGVGYTF. CDR3 bases: TGTGCCACCAGCAGAGCCTGGACGGGCGGGACAGGGGTTGGCTACACCTTC. Using reference TRBV15 and TRBJ1-2 for the parts outside the CDR3, the full variable domain is DAMVIQNPRYQVTQFGKPVTLSCSQTLNHNVMYWYQQKSSQAPKLLFHYYDKDFNNEADTPDNFQSRRPNTSFCFLDIRSPGLGDTAMYLCATSRAWTGGTGVGYTFGSGTRLTVV.

The sample holds a few counts of this clonotype. The chain uses TRBV7-6 and TRBJ1-3; D is possibly TRBD1 (6 bases). The CDR3 totals 17 residues. The germline gives CDR1 SGHVS, CDR2 FNYEAQ. V lost 5 bases, J lost 0 bases, and 17 bases lay in between. CDR3: CASSHPGTTSSGNTIYF. DNA for the CDR3: TGTGCCAGCAGCCACCCCGGGACAACTAGCTCTGGAAACACCATATATTTT.

This clonotype occurred a few times. The V and J genes are TRBV18 and TRBJ1-2; D is undetermined. Between the trimmed V and J ends, which lost 6 bases and 4 bases, there was a span of 21 bases. This CDR3 comprises 16 residues. CDR1 KGHSH and CDR2 LQKENI come from the germline V gene. The CDR3 DNA reads as TGTGCCAGCTCCCTGGGAGACCTCCCAATAAGCTATGGCTACACCTTC. This encodes CASSLGDLPISYGYTF. Drawing the rest from reference TRBV18 and TRBJ1-2, the complete variable domain is NAGVMQNPRHLVRRRGQEARLRCSPMKGHSHVYWYRQLPEEGLKFMVYLQKENIIDESGMPKERFSAEFPKEGPSILRIQQVVRGDSAAYFCASSLGDLPISYGYTFGSGTRLTVV.

This clonotype was found many times. This sequence joins TRBV12-3 or TRBV12-4 and TRBJ2-2, with 8 bases that match TRBD1. V dropped 6 bases and J dropped 6; count of bases not matched to a gene: 6. The CDR3 consists of 14 residues. CDR3 in amino acids: CASRNAGGPGELFF. CDR3 nucleotides: TGTGCCAGCAGAAATGCAGGGGGCCCCGGGGAGCTGTTTTTT.

The chain carries TRBV2 and TRBJ2-5; 8 nucleotides align to TRBD2. Trimming removed 0 bases from V and 1 base from J; junction bases left unmatched: 7. This CDR3 spans 17 amino acids. Looked up from germline, CDR1 is SNHLY and CDR2 is FYNNEI. The DNA of the CDR3 is TGTGCCAGCAGTGAAGCATCCGGGGGGGGTCCCCAAGAGACCCAGTACTTC. Translated, it gives CASSEASGGGPQETQYF.

There are a few counts of this clonotype. The chain links TRBV6-5 to TRBJ2-4; the D is unclear. Germline CDR1 MNHEY, CDR2 SVGAGI. V gave up 2 bases and J gave up 0 bases, with 26 bases separating them. The CDR3 length is 21 residues. The CDR3 DNA is TGTGCCAGCAGTTACCCCCCAGGCGTGGTCCAAGGGCTACTAGCCAAAAACATTCAGTACTTC. It is translated as CASSYPPGVVQGLLAKNIQYF.

The chain employs TRBV20-1 and TRBJ1-5; perhaps TRBD1 as D (6 bases). The CDR3 consists of 14 residues. Per the germline V gene, CDR1 is DFQATT and CDR2 is SNEGSKA (reference sequence). V lost 2 bases to trimming and J lost 1 base, with 9 bases between them. The DNA for the CDR3 is TGCAGTGCTAGAAGGGGGGCGAGCAATCAGCCCCAGCATTTT. Translating it yields CSARRGASNQPQHF.

This clonotype was counted a few times. CDR3 amino acids: CSASRGQGHQPQHF. The CDR3 DNA reads as TGCAGTGCTAGCCGCGGACAGGGGCATCAGCCCCAGCATTTT. V is TRBV20-1 and J is TRBJ1-5, with 9 nucleotides matching TRBD1. CDR1 and CDR2 (germline): DFQATT, SNEGSKA (reference sequence). Trimming at V came to 3 bases and at J to 5 bases, leaving 5 bases not matched to a gene. The CDR3 runs to 14 residues.

V and J are TRBV5-4 and TRBJ2-1; D gene unclear. Germline V gene sequence: CDR1 SGHNT, CDR2 YYREEE (reference sequence). The V end was cut by 0 bases, the J end by 6 bases, with 19 bases between. The CDR3 has 17 residues. DNA for the CDR3: TGTGCCAGCAGCTTGGGGCTAGAAGGATGGGATATCAATGAGCAGTTCTTC. This gives the protein CASSLGLEGWDINEQFF.

This clonotype was seen a few times. The CDR3 protein is CASSYATGSMNTEAFF. For the CDR3, the DNA is TGTGCCAGCAGTTACGCAACAGGAAGCATGAACACTGAAGCTTTCTTT. The rearrangement joins TRBV6-5 to TRBJ1-1; D possibly corresponds to TRBD1 (5 bases). CDR1 and CDR2 (germline): MNHEY, SVGAGI. The CDR3 is 16 residues long. Trimming pared 2 bases from V and 0 bases from J, leaving 13 bases between.

This clonotype was counted only a few times. The V gene is TRBV7-2, the J gene TRBJ2-3; TRBD2 matches 11 bases. Germline loops: CDR1 SGHTA, CDR2 FQGNSA. CDR3 length equals 17 residues. Germline trimming cut 5 bases from V and 6 bases from J; bases unmatched to any gene: 13. CDR3 sequence: CASSETLVLAGADTQYF. For the CDR3, the DNA is TGTGCCAGCAGCGAGACGCTTGTACTAGCGGGAGCGGATACGCAGTATTTT.

V usage is TRBV6-2 or TRBV6-3 and J usage is TRBJ1-2; D is perhaps TRBD1 (5 bases). V was trimmed by 2 bases and J by 8 bases, leaving 6 bases between them. Germline V gene lookup returns CDR1 MNHEY and CDR2 SVGEGT. The CDR3 spans 11 residues. CDR3 sequence reads: CASSYPGGYTF. CDR3 nucleotide sequence: TGTGCCAGCAGTTACCCAGGGGGCTACACCTTC.

There are many counts of this clonotype. The chain is built from TRBV12-3 or TRBV12-4 and TRBJ2-1; 10 bases fit TRBD2. The CDR3 loop spans 16 amino acids. Trimming cost V 4 bases and J 6 bases; bases outside gene matches: 9. DNA of the CDR3: TGTGCCAGCAGTTCCAAGAGCGGGAGGGCAATCAATGAGCAGTTCTTC. Translated, it gives CASSSKSGRAINEQFF.

In its sample, this clonotype was seen once. The chain's CDR3 is CASSFSGQGDSPLHF. For the CDR3, the DNA is TGTGCCAGCAGTTTTTCCGGACAGGGTGATTCACCCCTCCACTTT. The rearrangement uses TRBV12-3 or TRBV12-4 and TRBJ1-6; TRBD1 matches 8 bases. This CDR3 is built from 15 residues. Losses at the gene ends were 3 bases for V and 8 bases for J; bases not matched to a gene: 6.

This clonotype was seen repeatedly, ten times or more. The chain has TRBV3-1 and TRBJ2-7; D is uncertain. The CDR3 sequence is 15 residues long. The germline V gene has CDR1 LGHDT and CDR2 YNNKEL (reference sequence). With 1 base removed from V and 0 bases from J, the gap between germline ends came to 10 bases. CDR3 in DNA: TGTGCCAGCAGCCAAGGGCCACTGAGCTCCTACGAGCAGTACTTC. It translates to CASSQGPLSSYEQYF.

The CDR3 protein is CASSRQTNTEAFF. CDR3 sequence (DNA): TGTGCCAGCTCGCGGCAAACGAACACTGAAGCTTTCTTT. The genes are TRBV9 and TRBJ1-1; no clear D. CDR1 and CDR2 (germline): SGDLS, YYNGEE. CDR3 size: 13 residues. V lost 7 bases and J 1 base, leaving 11 bases between the germline ends.

This clonotype was seen only a few times. The chain recombines TRBV28 with TRBJ2-7; 8 nucleotides match TRBD2. Germline CDR1 MDHEN, CDR2 SYDVKM. The V segment lost 5 bases and the J segment 6 bases; nucleotides outside the gene matches: 12. This CDR3 has 15 amino acids. This CDR3 reads CASSQPGTRYSEQYF. Written as DNA, the CDR3 is TGTGCCAGCAGTCAACCCGGGACTAGATACAGCGAGCAGTACTTC.

Here the CDR3 reads CSAPHGGPNSPLHF. Here the CDR3 DNA reads TGCAGTGCCCCTCACGGAGGACCCAATTCACCCCTCCACTTT. This chain connects TRBV20-1 to TRBJ1-6; no firm D call. The CDR3 has 14 amino acids. V was trimmed by 6 bases and J by 7 bases, leaving 16 bases between them. The germline CDR1 and CDR2 sequences are DFQATT and SNEGSKA (reference sequence).

This clonotype was counted at least ten times. This chain joins TRBV11-3 and TRBJ2-3; TRBD1 matches at 7 bases. This CDR3 has 14 amino acids. Losses at the gene ends were 6 bases for V and 2 bases for J; bases not matched to a gene: 5. The germline gives CDR1 SGHNT, CDR2 YENEEA. The CDR3 loop is CASSTTGTTDTQYF. In DNA form, the CDR3 reads TGTGCCAGCAGTACGACAGGGACCACAGATACGCAGTATTTT.

This clonotype was counted at least ten times. The chain combines TRBV4-2 with TRBJ1-5; no reliable D call. The CDR3 runs to 15 residues. In germline, CDR1 is LGHNA, CDR2 YNFKEQ. V was trimmed by 2 bases and J by 6 bases, leaving 14 bases between them. The CDR3 DNA follows: TGTGCCAGCAGCCAATCCACCCTTGGGATTCAGCCCCAGCATTTT. This encodes CASSQSTLGIQPQHF.

This clonotype came up many times. The chain carries TRBV4-1 and TRBJ2-5, with 11 bases lining up with TRBD2. J lost 7 bases, V lost 7 bases, and 20 bases had no gene match. This CDR3 is 18 amino acids long. Germline CDR1 and CDR2: MGHRA and YSYEKL. The CDR3 DNA follows: TGCGCCAGCACCCGACTAGCGGGGATAAGTCGGGGCCCGGGGACCCAGTACTTC. It encodes CASTRLAGISRGPGTQYF.

This clonotype was observed at least ten times. J is TRBJ2-7 and V is TRBV15; D possibly corresponds to TRBD2 (5 bases). The CDR3 loop spans 17 amino acids. CDR1 and CDR2 from the germline V gene are LNHNV and YYDKDF (reference sequence). V gave up 0 bases and J gave up 0 bases, with 15 bases separating them. CDR3 in amino acids: CATSRDRGRTRSYEQYF. In nucleotides, the CDR3 is TGTGCCACCAGCAGAGATCGAGGGCGGACTCGCTCCTACGAGCAGTACTTC.

This clonotype was seen a few times. The V and J genes are TRBV20-1 and TRBJ2-7, with 13 bases that match TRBD2. V gave up 4 bases and J gave up 5 bases; unmatched junction bases: 8. The V gene's germline CDR1 is DFQATT and CDR2 SNEGSKA (reference sequence). CDR3 size: 15 residues. The CDR3 spells CSATGLAGFTDEQYF. The CDR3 DNA reads TGCAGTGCTACGGGACTAGCGGGGTTCACCGACGAGCAGTACTTC.

This clonotype was recorded many times. This chain links TRBV19 with TRBJ2-2; the D call may be TRBD1 or TRBD2 (6 bases each). CDR3 length: 16 amino acids. Deletions cut 6 bases from V and 2 bases from J, with 16 bases between. Germline V lookup: CDR1 LNHDA, CDR2 SQIVND (reference sequence). CDR3 protein: CASRSKGGRNTGELFF. CDR3 nucleotide sequence: TGTGCCAGTAGGTCCAAGGGGGGTAGAAACACCGGGGAGCTGTTTTTT. Variable domain in full (rest from reference TRBV19 and TRBJ2-2): DGGITQSPKYLFRKEGQNVTLSCEQNLNHDAMYWYRQDPGQGLRLIYYSQIVNDFQKGDIAEGYSVSREKKESFPLTVTSAQKNPTAFYLCASRSKGGRNTGELFFGEGSRLTVL.

This clonotype was detected ten times or more. The rearrangement joins TRBV12-3 or TRBV12-4 to TRBJ2-5; perhaps TRBD2 as D (5 bases). The CDR3 consists of 15 residues. Trimming removed 2 bases from V and 2 bases from J, with 12 bases in between. DNA of the CDR3: TGTGCCAGCAGTTTAATAGCGAGTGGGCAAGAGACCCAGTACTTC. Amino acid sequence: CASSLIASGQETQYF.